This TCR beta chain originates from a study of shared clonotypes between healthy human individuals. V dropped 5 bases and J dropped 7 bases, with 22 bases sitting between them. Germline V CDR1 and CDR2: SGHRS, YFSETQ. This CDR3 has 16 residues. Clones were read by immunoSEQ multiplex PCR, and TCRdb kept only the in-frame ones, dropping some. The sample contains roughly 640,000 clones, approximately 97% of which appear only once. Adult donors, all healthy and HIV-negative, had no recent acute infections or vaccinations. This clonotype originated in a woman under 40 in good health. The chain couples TRBV5-1 to TRBJ2-1; the D is unclear. The sample comprised naive CD4+ T cells sorted from blood. The sample's subset: CD45RA+ positively selected. The DNA for the CDR3 is TGCGCCAGCAGTACCCGAGGCTTTGGGGTTATTAATGAGCAGTTCTTC. Protein: CASSTRGFGVINEQFF.